These T cell receptor beta chains were read from a single sample in a study of OX40 agonist ivuxolimab in advanced cancers. The data were produced by immunoSEQ multiplex PCR, yet TCRdb's version contains in-frame clones alone and is incomplete. The data show just over 60,000 clones, with approximately 90% seen just once and roughly 17% held by the top ten. This material consisted of CD4+ or CD8+ T cells sorted from blood, taken in a trial of the OX40 agonist ivuxolimab. Receptors originate from an adult with an advanced solid tumor such as melanoma, head and neck, liver or kidney cancer. Both conserved end residues are part of each CDR3.

CDR3aa: CASSDPQRSGRAQPTTDTQYF
len: 21
v_gene: TRBV6-4

CDR3aa: CASSPPPTGEQYF
len: 13
v_gene: TRBV18

CDR3aa: CASSQGTGGSNYGYTF
len: 16
v_gene: TRBV4-1

CDR3aa: CASTFSGDSNQPQHF
len: 15
v_gene: TRBV2

CDR3aa: CASSPPRYYEQYF
len: 13
v_gene: TRBV5-1

CDR3aa: CASSLGGGGMYEQYF
len: 15
v_gene: TRBV5-6

CDR3aa: CASSQGRGLSTDTQYF
len: 16
v_gene: TRBV4-1

CDR3aa: CASSPARTGDYPLHF
len: 15
v_gene: TRBV18

CDR3aa: CASSPSGVLYGYTF
len: 14
v_gene: TRBV28

CDR3aa: CASSLETWTGGNEQFF
len: 16
v_gene: TRBV28

CDR3aa: CASSVSGHYTDTQYF
len: 15
v_gene: TRBV6-4

CDR3aa: CASSQDFFFRHQHF
len: 14
v_gene: TRBV4-1

CDR3aa: CASSLPVPLGTQYF
len: 14
v_gene: TRBV11-2

CDR3aa: CAWSPGRYGYTF
len: 12
v_gene: TRBV30

CDR3aa: CASSLASGGIRETQYF
len: 16
v_gene: TRBV5-1

CDR3aa: CAVATDSDQPQHF
len: 13
v_gene: TRBV19

CDR3aa: CASSQDLGQNIQYF
len: 14
v_gene: TRBV4-1

CDR3aa: CASSFGLAGTGELFF
len: 15
v_gene: TRBV7-8

CDR3aa: CASSSRVDGSFSYEQYF
len: 17
v_gene: TRBV28

CDR3aa: CASSYETGDTQYF
len: 13
v_gene: TRBV6-5

CDR3aa: CATSRAPPGQSTYNEQFF
len: 18
v_gene: TRBV15

CDR3aa: CASRKGSGNTIYF
len: 13
v_gene: TRBV7-9

CDR3aa: CATSRNQGIGSYEQYF
len: 16
v_gene: TRBV15

CDR3aa: CASSLAPAFGNEQFF
len: 15
v_gene: TRBV5-4

CDR3aa: CASSPRTDYEQYF
len: 13
v_gene: TRBV7-2

CDR3aa: CASEGGGSSYEQYF
len: 14
v_gene: TRBV25-1

CDR3aa: CAISSTGRSEAFF
len: 13
v_gene: TRBV10-3

CDR3aa: CASSAEGVREQYF
len: 13
v_gene: TRBV6-1

CDR3aa: CASSNRAYTGELFF
len: 14
v_gene: TRBV19

CDR3aa: CASSPQGYEQYF
len: 12
v_gene: TRBV14

CDR3aa: CGRVGGDEQYF
len: 11
v_gene: TRBV30

CDR3aa: CASGRRPGANVLTF
len: 14
v_gene: TRBV2

CDR3aa: CASSLALGLALEQYF
len: 15
v_gene: TRBV7-8

CDR3aa: CASSQHFDRREYF
len: 13
v_gene: TRBV27

CDR3aa: CASSPNFHRTGFYSPLHF
len: 18
v_gene: TRBV18

CDR3aa: CASSSIGQGADEAFF
len: 15
v_gene: TRBV6-6

CDR3aa: CASSLVRLDNEQFF
len: 14
v_gene: TRBV5-5

CDR3aa: CASTGQLNTEAFF
len: 13
v_gene: TRBV28

CDR3aa: CASSLSGAPEQFF
len: 13
v_gene: TRBV7-9

CDR3aa: CASRRQTGGNGNTIYF
len: 16
v_gene: TRBV5-1

CDR3aa: CASSAETGRDQPQHF
len: 15
v_gene: TRBV2

CDR3aa: CASSSPAGGNTEAFF
len: 15
v_gene: TRBV28